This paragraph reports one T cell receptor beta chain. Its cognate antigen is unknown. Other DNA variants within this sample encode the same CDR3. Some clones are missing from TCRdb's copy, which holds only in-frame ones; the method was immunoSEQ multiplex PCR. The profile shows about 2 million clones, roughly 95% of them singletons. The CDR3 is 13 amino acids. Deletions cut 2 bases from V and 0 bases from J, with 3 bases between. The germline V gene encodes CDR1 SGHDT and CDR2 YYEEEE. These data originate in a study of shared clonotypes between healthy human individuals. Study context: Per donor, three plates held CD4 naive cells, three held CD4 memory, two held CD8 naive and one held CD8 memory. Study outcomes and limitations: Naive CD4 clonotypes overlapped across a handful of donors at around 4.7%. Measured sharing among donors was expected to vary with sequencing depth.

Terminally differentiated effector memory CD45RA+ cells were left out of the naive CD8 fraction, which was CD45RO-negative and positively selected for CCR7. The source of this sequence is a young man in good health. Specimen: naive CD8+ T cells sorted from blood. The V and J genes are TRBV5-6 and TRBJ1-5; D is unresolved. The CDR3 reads CASSLGSNQPQHF. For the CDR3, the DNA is TGTGCCAGCAGCTTAGGTAGCAATCAGCCCCAGCATTTT.